This passage covers 17 T cell receptor beta chains from one sample sequenced in a study of beta chain features in type 1 diabetes. Every isolated RNA sample was fully reverse transcribed, so sequencing captured expressed TCRB transcripts. The protocol was immunoSEQ multiplex PCR, while the TCRdb copy is restricted to in-frame clones and leaves out a portion. The sample contains more than 550,000 clones, about 14% of which appear only once. Their antigens remain unidentified. Study-wide findings and caveats: TCRB CDR3 length was moderately but significantly reduced in all four CD4+ subsets of Type 1 diabetes patients.

The sequenced sample consisted of naive CD4+ T cells from blood. The source of these receptors is a man aged 18 to 29 with type 1 diabetes.

This clone was picked up a small number of times. V usage is TRBV13 and J usage is TRBJ2-5; 13 bases agree with TRBD2. Germline CDR1 is PRHDT and CDR2 is FYEKMQ (reference sequence). Trimming took 5 bases from V and 2 from J; bases not matched to a gene: 8. The CDR3 totals 17 residues. The CDR3 DNA follows: TGTGCCAGCAGCCCCCTCTGGACTAGCGGGGGTCAAGAGACCCAGTACTTC. It specifies CASSPLWTSGGQETQYF.

The table lists this clone with a few counts. The chain links TRBV29-1 to TRBJ2-3; D is undetermined. The germline V gene encodes CDR1 SQVTM and CDR2 ANQGSEA. The V and J ends lost 5 bases and 0 bases respectively, with 15 bases between them. This CDR3 region has 15 residues. CDR3 DNA: TGCAGCGTTTCAGCCCCGGGTGGGAGCACAGATACGCAGTATTTT. As protein: CSVSAPGGSTDTQYF.

The rearrangement links TRBV18 to TRBJ2-5; D perhaps matches TRBD1 (6 bases). Germline lookup yields CDR1 KGHSH and CDR2 LQKENI. The CDR3 consists of 15 residues. Trimming removed 3 bases from V and 9 bases from J, with 20 bases in between. The DNA of the CDR3 is TGTGCCAGCTCACCTCCGACAGGAGATGGTATGGCCCAGTACTTC. It specifies CASSPPTGDGMAQYF.

The J gene is TRBJ1-6, the V gene TRBV28; D is uncertain. The germline CDR1 and CDR2 sequences are MDHEN and SYDVKM. The CDR3 sequence is 11 residues long. The ends were cut back, 6 bases at V and 10 bases at J, with 7 bases in the middle. The CDR3 bases are TGTGCCAGCAGCCGGAGATCACCCCTCCACTTT. Encoded protein: CASSRRSPLHF.

This clone has just a few counts. At one boundary the junction diverges from the germline segment, which might be a read error. The CDR3 reads CASSQDSTLGNEQFF. The CDR3, as DNA: TGTGCCAGCAGCCAAGATTCCACCCTTGGCAATGAGCAGTTCTTC. The chain combines TRBV4-1 with TRBJ2-1; unclear D gene. The CDR3 consists of 15 residues. Germline assignment: CDR1 MGHRA and CDR2 YSYEKL.

This clone was seen a few times. The genes are TRBV4-3 and TRBJ1-4; 8 bases line up with TRBD1. From germline, CDR1 is LGHNA and CDR2 YSLEER. CDR3 size: 15 residues. The junction had 4 bases not matched to a gene; V was cut back by 0 bases and J by 7 bases. DNA of the CDR3: TGCGCCAGCAGCCAAGATCGGACAGGGTTTGAAAAACTGTTTTTT. Residues: CASSQDRTGFEKLFF.

This clone showed up just a few times. This chain links TRBV28 with TRBJ2-1; D gene unclear. Trimming removed 5 bases at V and 10 bases at J, with 9 bases between. In germline, CDR1 is MDHEN, CDR2 SYDVKM. The CDR3 spans 11 residues. Written as DNA, the CDR3 is TGTGCCAGCAGTCCCCGGCACGAGCAGTTCTTC. Its protein product is CASSPRHEQFF. The entire variable domain, with the rest obtained from reference TRBV28 and TRBJ2-1, is as follows: DVKVTQSSRYLVKRTGEKVFLECVQDMDHENMFWYRQDPGLGLRLIYFSYDVKMKEKGDIPEGYSVSREKKERFSLILESASTNQTSMYLCASSPRHEQFFGPGTRLTVL.

This clone was detected once. The chain links TRBV7-2 to TRBJ2-3; D is perhaps TRBD2 (5 bases). Germline V gene sequence: CDR1 SGHTA, CDR2 FQGNSA. The CDR3 totals 17 residues. V lost 2 bases and J lost 0, with 15 bases in between. The CDR3 bases are TGTGCCAGCAGCTTATCCCGGGGTACACCTAGCACAGATACGCAGTATTTT. It codes for CASSLSRGTPSTDTQYF. The full variable domain, completed using reference TRBV7-2 and TRBJ2-3, is GAGVSQSPSNKVTEKGKDVELRCDPISGHTALYWYRQSLGQGLEFLIYFQGNSAPDKSGLPSDRFSAERTGGSVSTLTIQRTQQEDSAVYLCASSLSRGTPSTDTQYFGPGTRLTVL.

In this sample, this clone turned up a few times. The CDR3 here is CASSWGDRPNYGYTF. CDR3 nucleotide sequence: TGCGCCAGCAGCTGGGGGGACAGGCCTAACTATGGCTACACCTTC. V gene TRBV5-1 combines with J gene TRBJ1-2; TRBD1 matches 8 bases. The CDR3 consists of 15 residues. The J segment lost 0 bases and the V segment lost 3 bases, leaving 4 bases of the junction unmatched. CDR1 is SGHRS and CDR2 is YFSETQ in the germline V gene.

This clone was observed a few times. This chain connects TRBV6-1 to TRBJ2-7, with TRBD1 matching over 10 bases. Germline CDR1 is MNHNS and CDR2 is SASEGT. The CDR3 is made up of 15 amino acids. With 4 bases clipped from V and 3 bases from J, the junction kept 6 bases outside the gene matches. CDR3 amino acids: CASSADRGRIYEQYF. CDR3 DNA sequence: TGTGCCAGCAGTGCAGACAGGGGGCGCATCTACGAGCAGTACTTC.

This clone has a handful of counts. The chain couples TRBV5-4 to TRBJ2-5; 10 bases fit TRBD2. CDR1 is SGHNT, CDR2 YYREEE, per germline (reference sequence). V lost 3 bases to trimming and J lost 6 bases; unmatched junction nucleotides: 11. This CDR3 comprises 16 residues. The CDR3 DNA reads as TGTGCCAGCAGCTCAGGGACTAGCGTGATCGGGAAGACCCAGTACTTC. Its translation is CASSSGTSVIGKTQYF.

The chain combines TRBV10-3 with TRBJ2-4; the D call may be TRBD1 or TRBD2 (7 bases each). The V end was cut by 11 bases, the J end by 1 base, with 21 bases between. This CDR3 is built from 16 residues. In germline, CDR1 is ENHRY, CDR2 SYGVKD. CDR3 region: CASSGGGSVAKNIQYF. Here the CDR3 DNA reads TGTGCCTCGTCAGGGGGAGGGTCGGTTGCCAAAAACATTCAGTACTTC.

This rearrangement joins TRBV9 to TRBJ1-6; D is possibly TRBD1 (5 bases). CDR3 length: 14 residues. Trimming took off 2 bases at V and 8 bases at J, with 11 bases between the two ends. The germline CDR1 and CDR2 sequences are SGDLS and YYNGEE. The CDR3 nucleotides are TGTGCCAGCAGCGTTCAGGGAAGGTATTCACCCCTCCACTTT. The encoded protein is CASSVQGRYSPLHF.

This clone was recorded a few times. This chain uses TRBV12-2 with TRBJ2-7; the table names TRBD1, a call not compared with the DNA. TRBV12-2 is marked as a pseudogene. This CDR3 has 15 residues. The CDR3 sequence is CASRHRDRAPYEQYF. CDR3 DNA sequence: TGTGCAAGTCGTCACAGGGACAGGGCACCCTACGAGCAGTACTTC.

The sample holds a few counts of this clone. At one end, the junction sequence differs from germline, possibly due to a read error. This chain uses TRBV7-7 with TRBJ2-3; 11 bases align to TRBD2. CDR3 size: 16 residues. Per germline, CDR1 SSHAT and CDR2 FNYEAQ (reference sequence). Here the CDR3 reads CASSPGTSGGMDTQYF. The DNA of the CDR3 is TGTGCTAGCAGCCCAGGGACTAGCGGTGGGATGGATACGCAGTATTTT.

The CDR3: CASSRGQGKPQHF. The CDR3 coding sequence is TGTGCCAGCAGTCGGGGACAGGGGAAGCCCCAGCATTTT. The V call is TRBV25-1, the J call TRBJ1-5; 10 nucleotides align to TRBD1. This CDR3 is 13 amino acids long. Trimming cost V 5 bases and J 8 bases; bases outside gene matches: 3. Germline loops: CDR1 MGHDK, CDR2 SYGVNS.

This clone occurred a few times. V gene TRBV4-2 combines with J gene TRBJ1-3, with TRBD1 matching over 8 bases. This CDR3 region has 18 residues. V lost 1 base to trimming and J lost 2 bases; unmatched junction nucleotides: 10. Per germline, CDR1 LGHNA and CDR2 YNFKEQ. The CDR3 protein is CASSQGWSGRGPGNTIYF. The CDR3 bases are TGTGCCAGCAGCCAAGGTTGGTCCGGCAGGGGGCCTGGAAACACCATATATTTT.